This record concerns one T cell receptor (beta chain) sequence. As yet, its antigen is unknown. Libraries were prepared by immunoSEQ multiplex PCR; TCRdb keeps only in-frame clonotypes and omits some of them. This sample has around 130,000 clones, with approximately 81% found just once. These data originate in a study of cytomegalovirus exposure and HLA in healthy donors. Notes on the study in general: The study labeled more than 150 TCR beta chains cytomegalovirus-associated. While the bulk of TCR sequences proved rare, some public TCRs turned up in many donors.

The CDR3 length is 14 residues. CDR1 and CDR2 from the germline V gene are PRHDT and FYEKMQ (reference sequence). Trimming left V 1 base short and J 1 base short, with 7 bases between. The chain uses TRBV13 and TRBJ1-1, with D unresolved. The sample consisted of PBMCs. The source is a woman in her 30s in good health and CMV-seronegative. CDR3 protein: CASSLEGGNTEAFF. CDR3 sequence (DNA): TGTGCCAGCAGCTTAGAAGGAGGGAACACTGAAGCTTTCTTT.